One TCR beta chain is described in this entry. The data were obtained in a study of PD-L1 blockade in urothelial cancer. The overall study: At 3 weeks (second dose) and 6 weeks after starting treatment, blood was analyzed.

Only in-frame clones appear in the TCRdb table, and some are missing; sequencing was by immunoSEQ multiplex PCR. The table lists about 88,000 clones, 90% of them singletons. The CDR3 has 16 amino acids. The V end was cut by 5 bases, the J end by 0 bases, with 14 bases between. Germline V CDR1 and CDR2: MDHEN, SYDVKM. This chain joins TRBV28 and TRBJ1-3; weak D call: TRBD1 (5 bases). This receptor was identified in a man in his sixties with urothelial cancer. Sequencing was performed on PBMCs, taken around atezolizumab (anti-PD-L1) treatment. CDR3 sequence reads: CASSEDTSLSGNTIYF. CDR3 in DNA: TGTGCCAGCAGTGAGGACACCTCCCTCTCTGGAAACACCATATATTTT.